This TCR beta chain appears in the sequencing data of a study of shared clonotypes between healthy human individuals. Looking at the study overall: CD4 naive cells filled three plates per donor, CD4 memory three, CD8 naive two and CD8 memory one.

Sequenced by immunoSEQ multiplex PCR; TCRdb stores in-frame clones only, minus some. Of 1.6 million or so clones in the sample, around 98.5% were seen once. The specimen was naive CD4+ T cells sorted from blood. Indicated subset: CD45RA+ positively selected. This TCR was sampled from a man aged 25-45 years in good health.

This CDR3 is CASSSGVGPYEQYF. The CDR3 DNA sequence: TGTGCCAGCAGCTCCGGAGTAGGACCTTACGAGCAGTACTTC. This chain connects TRBV11-2 to TRBJ2-7; D is ambiguous. Germline values: CDR1 SGHAT, CDR2 FQNNGV. The CDR3 consists of 14 residues. The ends were cut back, 4 bases at V and 4 bases at J, with 14 bases in the middle.